This record concerns one T cell receptor (beta chain) sequence. The record originates from a study of CD8+CD57+ T cells in acquired aplastic anemia. Whoever was chosen for sequencing had shown CD8+CD57+ cell expansion by flow cytometry. Using genomic DNA as the template, TCR beta VDJ and CDR3 profiling was carried out. In TCRdb, the reads were re-called with MiXCR into one record per CDR3 protein. The data contain approximately 190,000 distinct CDR3 sequences, roughly half of them singletons. V lost 3 bases and J lost 2, with 7 bases in between. Per germline, CDR1 ENHRY and CDR2 SYGVKD. The CDR3 contains 13 residues.

This sequence was found in a human donor with aplastic anemia. Sequences were obtained from sorted CD4+, CD8+, or CD8+CD57+ T cells (not recorded which) from PBMCs. This rearrangement joins TRBV10-3 to TRBJ1-1; D is uncertain. This CDR3 reads CAISDLGNTEAFF. The CDR3 DNA reads TGTGCCATCAGTGATCTAGGAAACACTGAAGCTTTCTTT.